The clone carrying this T cell receptor (beta chain) was seen a single time. Its specificity is not known. Germline lookup yields CDR1 SGHTA and CDR2 FQGNSA. This CDR3 region has 13 residues. Germline trimming cut 4 bases from V and 9 bases from J; bases unmatched to any gene: 6. TCRdb's copy holds only in-frame clones and misses some; the assay was immunoSEQ multiplex PCR. Among 95,000 to 150,000 clones listed, about 90% were seen once. These data are taken from a study of T cell responses to AZD1222 COVID-19 vaccine. The study's findings and limits: White British donors predominated, females outnumbered males, and clonal diversity was possibly underestimated.

Material: peripheral blood, obtained on day 0 of AZD1222 vaccination. The genes are TRBV7-2 and TRBJ2-3, with 8 bases matching TRBD1. The clonotype originates from an adult in good health. CDR3 nucleotides: TGTGCCAGCAGCTCCCCACAGGGGGGAACGCAGTATTTT. Amino acid sequence: CASSSPQGGTQYF.